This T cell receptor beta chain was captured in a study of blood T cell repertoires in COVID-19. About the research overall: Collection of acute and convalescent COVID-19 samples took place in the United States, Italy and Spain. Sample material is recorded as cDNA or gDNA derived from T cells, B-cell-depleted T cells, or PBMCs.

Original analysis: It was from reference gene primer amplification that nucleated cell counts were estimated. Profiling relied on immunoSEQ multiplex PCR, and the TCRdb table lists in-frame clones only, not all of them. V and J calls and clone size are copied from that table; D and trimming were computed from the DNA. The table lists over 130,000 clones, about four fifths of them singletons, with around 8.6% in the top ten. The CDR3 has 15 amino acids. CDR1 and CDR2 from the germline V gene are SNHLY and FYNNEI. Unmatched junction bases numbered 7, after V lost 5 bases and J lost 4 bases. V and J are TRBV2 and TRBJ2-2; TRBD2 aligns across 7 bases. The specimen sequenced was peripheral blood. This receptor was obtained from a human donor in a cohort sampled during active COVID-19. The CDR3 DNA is TGTGCCAGCAGTCGCCGGGAGGATGGCACCGGGGAGCTGTTTTTT. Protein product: CASSRREDGTGELFF.